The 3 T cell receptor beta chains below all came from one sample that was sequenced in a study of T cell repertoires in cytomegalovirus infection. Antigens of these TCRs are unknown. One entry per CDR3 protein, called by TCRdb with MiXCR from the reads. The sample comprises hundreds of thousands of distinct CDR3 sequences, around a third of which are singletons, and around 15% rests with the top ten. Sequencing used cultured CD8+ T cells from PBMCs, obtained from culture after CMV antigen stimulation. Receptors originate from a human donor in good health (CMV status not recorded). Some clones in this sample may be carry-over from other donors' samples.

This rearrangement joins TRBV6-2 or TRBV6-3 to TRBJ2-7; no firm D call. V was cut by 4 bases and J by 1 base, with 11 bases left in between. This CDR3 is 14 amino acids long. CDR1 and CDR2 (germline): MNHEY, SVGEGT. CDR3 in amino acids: CASSFNSNSYEQYV. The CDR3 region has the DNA TGTGCCAGCAGTTTTAACAGCAATTCCTACGAGCAGTACGTC.

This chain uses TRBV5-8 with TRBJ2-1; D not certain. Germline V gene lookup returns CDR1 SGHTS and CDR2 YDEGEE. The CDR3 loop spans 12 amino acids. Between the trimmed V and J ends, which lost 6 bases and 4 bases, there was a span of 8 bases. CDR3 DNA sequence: TGTGCCAGCATGCTTTCTTACAATGAGCAGTTCTTC. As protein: CASMLSYNEQFF.

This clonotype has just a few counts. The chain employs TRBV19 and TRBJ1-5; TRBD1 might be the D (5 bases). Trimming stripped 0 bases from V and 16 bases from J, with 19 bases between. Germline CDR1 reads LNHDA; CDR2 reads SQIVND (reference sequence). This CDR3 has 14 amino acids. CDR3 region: CASSIDLSRQPGHF. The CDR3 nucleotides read TGTGCCAGTAGTATAGATCTATCGCGACAGCCCGGACATTTT. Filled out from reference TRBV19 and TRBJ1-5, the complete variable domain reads DGGITQSPKYLFRKEGQNVTLSCEQNLNHDAMYWYRQDPGQGLRLIYYSQIVNDFQKGDIAEGYSVSREKKESFPLTVTSAQKNPTAFYLCASSIDLSRQPGHFGDGTRLSIL.